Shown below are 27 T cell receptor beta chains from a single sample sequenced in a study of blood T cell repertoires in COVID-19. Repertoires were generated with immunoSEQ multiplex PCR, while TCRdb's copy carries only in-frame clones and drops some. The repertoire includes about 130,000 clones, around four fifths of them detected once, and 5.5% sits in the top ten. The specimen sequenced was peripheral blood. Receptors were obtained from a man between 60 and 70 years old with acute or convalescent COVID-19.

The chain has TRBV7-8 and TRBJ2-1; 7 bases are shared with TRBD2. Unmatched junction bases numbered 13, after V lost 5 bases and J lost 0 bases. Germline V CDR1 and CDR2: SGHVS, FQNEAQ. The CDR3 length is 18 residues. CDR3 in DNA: TGTGCCAGCAGCCAAGGTCTAGCGGTGTCGAGCTCCTACAATGAGCAGTTCTTC. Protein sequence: CASSQGLAVSSSYNEQFF.

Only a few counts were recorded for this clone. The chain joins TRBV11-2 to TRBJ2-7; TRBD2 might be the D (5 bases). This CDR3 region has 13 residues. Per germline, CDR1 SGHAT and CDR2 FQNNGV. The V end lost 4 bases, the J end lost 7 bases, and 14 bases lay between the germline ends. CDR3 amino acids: CASSWEFESEQYF. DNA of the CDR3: TGTGCCAGCAGCTGGGAGTTTGAGTCTGAGCAGTACTTC.

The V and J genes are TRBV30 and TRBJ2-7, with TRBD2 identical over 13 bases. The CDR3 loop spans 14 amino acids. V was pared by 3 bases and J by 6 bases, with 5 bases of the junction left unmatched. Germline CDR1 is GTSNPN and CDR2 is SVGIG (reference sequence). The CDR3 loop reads CAWSRLAGGSEQYF. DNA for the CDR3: TGTGCCTGGAGCCGACTAGCGGGAGGCTCCGAGCAGTACTTC.

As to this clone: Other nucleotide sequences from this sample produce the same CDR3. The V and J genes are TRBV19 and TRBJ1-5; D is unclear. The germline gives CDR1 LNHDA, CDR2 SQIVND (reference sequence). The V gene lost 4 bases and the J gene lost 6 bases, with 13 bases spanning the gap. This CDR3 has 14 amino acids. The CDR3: CASSKGRGSQPQHF. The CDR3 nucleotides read TGTGCCAGTAGTAAGGGTCGGGGTTCTCAGCCCCAGCATTTT.

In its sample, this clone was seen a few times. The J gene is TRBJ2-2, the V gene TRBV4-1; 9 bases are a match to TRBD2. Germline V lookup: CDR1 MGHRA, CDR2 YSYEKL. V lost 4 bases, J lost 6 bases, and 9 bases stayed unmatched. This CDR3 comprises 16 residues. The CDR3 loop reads CASSPLGGGAAGELFF. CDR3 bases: TGCGCCAGCAGCCCCCTGGGCGGGGGGGCAGCCGGGGAGCTGTTTTTT.

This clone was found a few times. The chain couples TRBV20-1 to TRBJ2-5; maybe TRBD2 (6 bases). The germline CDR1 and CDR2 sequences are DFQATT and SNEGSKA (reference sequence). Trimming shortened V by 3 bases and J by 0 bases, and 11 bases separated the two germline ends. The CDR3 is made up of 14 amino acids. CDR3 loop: CSASRGTDQETQYF. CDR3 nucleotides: TGCAGTGCTAGTCGTGGGACTGACCAAGAGACCCAGTACTTC.

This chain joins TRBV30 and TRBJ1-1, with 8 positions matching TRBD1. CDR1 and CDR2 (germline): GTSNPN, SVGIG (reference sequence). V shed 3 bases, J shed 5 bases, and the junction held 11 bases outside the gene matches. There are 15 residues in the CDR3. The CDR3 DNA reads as TGTGCCTGGAGCCTAAAGACAGGGGTGGGAACTGAAGCTTTCTTT. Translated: CAWSLKTGVGTEAFF.

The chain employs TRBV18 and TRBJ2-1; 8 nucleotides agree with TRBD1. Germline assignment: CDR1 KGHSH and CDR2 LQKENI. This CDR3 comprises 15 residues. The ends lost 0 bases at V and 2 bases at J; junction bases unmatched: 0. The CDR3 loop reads CASSPPGQAYNEQFF. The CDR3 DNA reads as TGTGCCAGCTCACCACCGGGACAGGCCTACAATGAGCAGTTCTTC.

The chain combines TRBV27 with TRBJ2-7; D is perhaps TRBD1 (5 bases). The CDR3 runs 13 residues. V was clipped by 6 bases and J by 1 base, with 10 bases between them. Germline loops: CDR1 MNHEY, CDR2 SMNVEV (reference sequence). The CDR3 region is CASRGQVSYEQYF. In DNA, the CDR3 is TGTGCCAGCAGGGGGCAGGTATCCTACGAGCAGTACTTC.

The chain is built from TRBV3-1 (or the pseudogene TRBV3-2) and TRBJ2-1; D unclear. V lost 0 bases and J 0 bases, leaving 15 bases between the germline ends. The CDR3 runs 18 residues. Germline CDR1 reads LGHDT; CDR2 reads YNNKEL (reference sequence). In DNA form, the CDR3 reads TGTGCCAGCAGCCAAGATTTCGGAGCGATAAGCTCCTACAATGAGCAGTTCTTC. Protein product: CASSQDFGAISSYNEQFF.

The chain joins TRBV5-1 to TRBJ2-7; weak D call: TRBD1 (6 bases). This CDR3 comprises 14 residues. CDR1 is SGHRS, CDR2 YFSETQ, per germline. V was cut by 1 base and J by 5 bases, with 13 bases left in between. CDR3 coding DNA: TGCGCCAGCAGCTTGACACAGGGAACTGACGAGCAGTACTTC. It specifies CASSLTQGTDEQYF. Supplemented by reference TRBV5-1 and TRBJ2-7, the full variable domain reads KAGVTQTPRYLIKTRGQQVTLSCSPISGHRSVSWYQQTPGQGLQFLFEYFSETQRNKGNFPGRFSGRQFSNSRSEMNVSTLELGDSALYLCASSLTQGTDEQYFGPGTRLTVT.

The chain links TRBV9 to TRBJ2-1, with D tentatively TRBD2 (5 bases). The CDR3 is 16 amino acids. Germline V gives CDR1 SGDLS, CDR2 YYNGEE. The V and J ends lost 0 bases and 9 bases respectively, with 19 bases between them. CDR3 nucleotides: TGTGCCAGCAGCGTAGAATTGGGAGTCCCGAAGGGTGAGCAGTTCTTC. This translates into CASSVELGVPKGEQFF.

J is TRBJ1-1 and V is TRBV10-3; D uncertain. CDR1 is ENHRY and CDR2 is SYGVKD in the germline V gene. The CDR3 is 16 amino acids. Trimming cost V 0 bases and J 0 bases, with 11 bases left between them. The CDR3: CAISESGRRMNTEAFF. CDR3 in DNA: TGTGCCATCAGTGAGTCAGGGAGACGTATGAACACTGAAGCTTTCTTT.

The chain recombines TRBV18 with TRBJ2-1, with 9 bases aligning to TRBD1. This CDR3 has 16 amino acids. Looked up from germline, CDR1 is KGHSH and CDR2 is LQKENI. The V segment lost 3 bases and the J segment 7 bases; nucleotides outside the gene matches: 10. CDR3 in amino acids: CASSPVSGQGGNEQFF. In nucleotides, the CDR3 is TGTGCCAGCTCACCGGTGTCGGGACAGGGCGGGAATGAGCAGTTCTTC.

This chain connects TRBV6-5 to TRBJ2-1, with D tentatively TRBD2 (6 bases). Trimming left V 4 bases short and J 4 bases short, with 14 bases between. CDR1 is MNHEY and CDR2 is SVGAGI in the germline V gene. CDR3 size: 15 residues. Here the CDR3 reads CASSLSAGGYNEQFF. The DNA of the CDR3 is TGTGCCAGCAGTTTGTCAGCCGGGGGTTACAATGAGCAGTTCTTC.

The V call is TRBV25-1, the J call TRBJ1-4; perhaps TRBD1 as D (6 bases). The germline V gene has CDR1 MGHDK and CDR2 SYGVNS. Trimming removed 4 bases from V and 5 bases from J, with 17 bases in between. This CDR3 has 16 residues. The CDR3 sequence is CASSGTRDMENEKLFF. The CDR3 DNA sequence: TGTGCCAGCAGTGGAACCCGGGACATGGAAAATGAAAAACTGTTTTTT.

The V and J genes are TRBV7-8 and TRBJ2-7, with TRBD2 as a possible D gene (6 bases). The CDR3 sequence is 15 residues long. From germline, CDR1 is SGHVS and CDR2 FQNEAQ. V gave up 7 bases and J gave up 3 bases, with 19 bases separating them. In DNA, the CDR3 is TGTGCCAGCACCCCGAGGGGAGGCGGAGTCTACGAGCAGTACTTC. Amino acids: CASTPRGGGVYEQYF.

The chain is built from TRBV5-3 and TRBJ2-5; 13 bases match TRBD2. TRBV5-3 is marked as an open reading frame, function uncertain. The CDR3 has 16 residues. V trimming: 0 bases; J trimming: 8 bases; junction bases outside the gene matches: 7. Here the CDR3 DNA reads TGTGCCAGAAGCTTGGAGTTGGGACTAGCGGGAAGAACCCAGTACTTC. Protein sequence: CARSLELGLAGRTQYF.

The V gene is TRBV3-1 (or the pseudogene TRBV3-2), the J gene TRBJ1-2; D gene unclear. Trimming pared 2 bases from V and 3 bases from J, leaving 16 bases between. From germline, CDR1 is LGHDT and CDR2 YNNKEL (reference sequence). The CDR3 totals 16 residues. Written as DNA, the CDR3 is TGTGCCAGCAGCCAAAGGATGGCGGAGACTTACTATGGCTACACCTTC. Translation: CASSQRMAETYYGYTF.

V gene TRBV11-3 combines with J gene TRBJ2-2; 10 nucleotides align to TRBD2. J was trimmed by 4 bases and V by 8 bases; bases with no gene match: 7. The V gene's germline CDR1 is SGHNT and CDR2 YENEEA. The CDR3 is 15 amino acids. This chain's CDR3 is CASQPSGSPTGELFF. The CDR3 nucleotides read TGTGCCAGCCAACCTAGCGGGAGTCCCACCGGGGAGCTGTTTTTT.

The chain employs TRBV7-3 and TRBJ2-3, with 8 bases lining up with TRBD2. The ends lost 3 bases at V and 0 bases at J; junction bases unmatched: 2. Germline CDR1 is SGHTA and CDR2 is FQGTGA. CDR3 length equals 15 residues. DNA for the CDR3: TGTGCCAGCAGCTTTAGCGGGGCAAGCACAGATACGCAGTATTTT. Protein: CASSFSGASTDTQYF.

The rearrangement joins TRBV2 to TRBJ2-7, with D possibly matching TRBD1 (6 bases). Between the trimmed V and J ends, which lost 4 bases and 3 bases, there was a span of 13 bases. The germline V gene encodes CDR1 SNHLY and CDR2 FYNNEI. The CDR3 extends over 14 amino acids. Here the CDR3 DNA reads TGTGCCAGCAGTGGGGGGCAGTACCTCTACGAGCAGTACTTC. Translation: CASSGGQYLYEQYF.

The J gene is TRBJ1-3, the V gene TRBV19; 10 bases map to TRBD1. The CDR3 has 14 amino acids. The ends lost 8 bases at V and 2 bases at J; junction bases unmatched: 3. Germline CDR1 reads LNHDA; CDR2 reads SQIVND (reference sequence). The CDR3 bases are TGTGCCAGTGCAGACAGGGGGCCTGGAAACACCATATATTTT. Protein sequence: CASADRGPGNTIYF.

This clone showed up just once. The CDR3 sequence: CSVGQGYNYGYTF. As DNA, the CDR3 is TGCAGCGTGGGGCAGGGGTACAACTATGGCTACACCTTC. The chain uses TRBV29-1 and TRBJ1-2; D may be TRBD1 (6 bases). The V gene lost 6 bases and the J gene lost 2 bases, with 13 bases spanning the gap. The CDR3 contains 13 residues. CDR1 SQVTM and CDR2 ANQGSEA come from the germline V gene.

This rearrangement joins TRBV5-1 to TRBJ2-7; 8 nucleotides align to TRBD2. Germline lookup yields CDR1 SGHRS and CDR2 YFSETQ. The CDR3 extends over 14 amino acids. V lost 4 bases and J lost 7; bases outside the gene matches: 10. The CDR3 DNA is TGCGCCAGCAGCGTAGCGGGAACTCCAGGGGAGCAGTACTTC. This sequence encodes CASSVAGTPGEQYF. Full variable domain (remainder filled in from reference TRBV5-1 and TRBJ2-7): KAGVTQTPRYLIKTRGQQVTLSCSPISGHRSVSWYQQTPGQGLQFLFEYFSETQRNKGNFPGRFSGRQFSNSRSEMNVSTLELGDSALYLCASSVAGTPGEQYFGPGTRLTVT.

The CDR3 DNA is TGTGCCAGCAGTTTGACGGGAAATGGCTACACCTTC. Translation: CASSLTGNGYTF. The rearrangement links TRBV27 to TRBJ1-2; D is uncertain. Germline V gene data show CDR1 as MNHEY and CDR2 as SMNVEV (reference sequence). The CDR3 totals 12 residues. The V and J ends lost 3 bases and 6 bases respectively, with 8 bases between them.

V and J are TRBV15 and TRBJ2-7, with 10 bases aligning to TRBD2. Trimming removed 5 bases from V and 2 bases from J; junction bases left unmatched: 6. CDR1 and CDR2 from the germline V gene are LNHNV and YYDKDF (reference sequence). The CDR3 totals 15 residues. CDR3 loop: CATSPRTSGTYEQYF. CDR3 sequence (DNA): TGTGCCACCAGCCCCCGGACTAGCGGCACCTACGAGCAGTACTTC.